This T cell receptor beta chain was captured in a study of OX40 agonist ivuxolimab in advanced cancers. Study information: All patients had ivuxolimab intravenously every 2 weeks at 0.01 to 10 mg/kg. Study results and limitations: Patients with a partial response at 0.1-3.0 mg/kg had among the lowest clonal expansion.

Sampling times: baseline, cycle 4 day 1, cycle 7 day 1. Clones were sequenced by immunoSEQ multiplex PCR, and TCRdb holds only the in-frame ones, with some missing. The sample lists roughly 70,000 clones, less than 85% seen once, with roughly 0.9% in the top ten. The germline V gene has CDR1 LGHNA and CDR2 YSLEER. This CDR3 contains 17 residues. With V trimmed by 1 base and J by 1 base, 7 bases remained unmatched. Details on this clone: Its antigen is unknown.

The source material was CD4+ or CD8+ T cells sorted from blood, sampled in a trial of the OX40 agonist ivuxolimab. This sequence joins TRBV4-3 and TRBJ2-3; 8 bases map to TRBD2. The origin of this receptor is an adult with an advanced solid tumor such as melanoma, head and neck, liver or kidney cancer. The CDR3 here is CASSQVASGRGTDTQYF. The DNA for the CDR3 is TGCGCCAGCAGCCAAGTGGCCAGCGGGAGAGGCACAGATACGCAGTATTTT.